What follows is one T cell receptor (beta chain) and its context. This likely came from a read error, as a far larger clone is one base away. Other DNA sequences of this sample code for an identical CDR3. The assay was immunoSEQ multiplex PCR, and TCRdb's table has in-frame clones only and misses some. The sample shows 450,000 to 500,000 clones, over 75% of them seen only once. The CDR3 totals 12 residues. Per germline, CDR1 GTSNPN and CDR2 SVGIG (reference sequence). This record comes from a study of shared clonotypes between healthy human individuals. Genomic DNA for unsorted samples, which was extracted with the QIAamp DNA Blood Mini kit, came from about 83 million PBMCs.

The sample was PBMCs. The origin of this receptor is a woman in her thirties or forties in good health. Some clones in this sample may be carry-over from other donors' samples. The chain couples TRBV30 to TRBJ1-1, with D maybe TRBD1 (6 bases). The CDR3 here is CAWRGAAAEAFF. The CDR3 DNA sequence: TGTGCCTGGAGGGGGGCGGCAGCTGAGGCTTTCTTT. The complete variable domain, with remaining parts taken from reference TRBV30 and TRBJ1-1, reads SQTIHQWPATLVQPVGSPLSLECTVEGTSNPNLYWYRQAAGRGLQLLFYSVGIGQISSEVPQNLSASRPQDRQFILSSKKLLLSDSGFYLCAWRGAAAEAFFGQGTRLTVV.